This TCR beta chain was sequenced in a study of cytomegalovirus exposure and HLA in healthy donors. The overall study: In terms of ancestry, the Caucasian-associated cluster contained roughly 81% of the roughly 400 genotyped donors. The study's findings and limits: Whilst most TCR sequences proved rare, a subset of public TCRs occurred across many donors. It emerged from a later analysis that several of the most significant clusters appeared to be linked to common viral pathogens. Immune exposure data for these donors was limited to CMV serostatus.

Concerning this clone: Antigen specificity is unknown.

V was pared by 4 bases and J by 4 bases, with 5 bases between. The germline CDR1 and CDR2 sequences are MDHEN and SYDVKM. The CDR3 loop spans 11 amino acids. Both 60 Vbeta primers and 13 Jbeta primers went into the PCR. Profiling relied on immunoSEQ multiplex PCR, and the TCRdb table lists in-frame clones only, not all of them. The sample carries fewer than 120,000 clones, more than 70% recorded once. The sequenced sample consisted of PBMCs. The chain combines TRBV28 with TRBJ2-7; D gene ambiguous. This receptor was identified in a woman aged 60-70 years in good health and CMV-seropositive. The CDR3 DNA reads as TGTGCCAGCAGTTCGAGTTACGAGCAGTACTTC. It specifies CASSSSYEQYF.